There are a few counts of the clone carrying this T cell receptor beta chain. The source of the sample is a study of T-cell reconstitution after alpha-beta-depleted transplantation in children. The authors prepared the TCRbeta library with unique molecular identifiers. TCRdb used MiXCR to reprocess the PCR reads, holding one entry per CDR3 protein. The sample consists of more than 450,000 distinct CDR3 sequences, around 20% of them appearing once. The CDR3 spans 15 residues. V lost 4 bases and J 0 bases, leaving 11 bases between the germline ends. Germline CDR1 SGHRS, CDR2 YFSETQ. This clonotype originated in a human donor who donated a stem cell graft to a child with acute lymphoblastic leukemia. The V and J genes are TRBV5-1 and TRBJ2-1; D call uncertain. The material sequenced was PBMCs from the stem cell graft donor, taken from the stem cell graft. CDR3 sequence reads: CASSQYESSYNEQFF. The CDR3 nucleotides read TGCGCCAGCAGCCAATACGAGAGCTCCTACAATGAGCAGTTCTTC.